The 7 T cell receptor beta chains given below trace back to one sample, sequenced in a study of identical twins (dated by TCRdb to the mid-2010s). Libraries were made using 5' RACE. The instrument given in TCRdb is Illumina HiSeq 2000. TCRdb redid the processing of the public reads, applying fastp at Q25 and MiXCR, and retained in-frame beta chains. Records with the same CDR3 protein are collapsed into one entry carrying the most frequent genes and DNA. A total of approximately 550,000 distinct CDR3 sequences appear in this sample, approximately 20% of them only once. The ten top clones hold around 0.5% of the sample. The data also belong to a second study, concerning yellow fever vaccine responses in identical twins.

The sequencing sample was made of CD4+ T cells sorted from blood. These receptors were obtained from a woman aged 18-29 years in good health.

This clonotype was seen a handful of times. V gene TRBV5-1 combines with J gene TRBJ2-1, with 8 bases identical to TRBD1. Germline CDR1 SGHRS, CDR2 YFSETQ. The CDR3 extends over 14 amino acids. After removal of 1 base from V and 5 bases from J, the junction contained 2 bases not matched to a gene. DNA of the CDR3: TGCGCCAGCAGCTTGCAGGGGGCTGACAATGAGCAGTTCTTC. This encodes CASSLQGADNEQFF.

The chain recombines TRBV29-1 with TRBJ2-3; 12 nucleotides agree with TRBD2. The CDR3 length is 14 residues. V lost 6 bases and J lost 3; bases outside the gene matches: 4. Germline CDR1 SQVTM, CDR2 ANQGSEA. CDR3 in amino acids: CSVRLAGATDTQYF. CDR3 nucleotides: TGCAGCGTAAGACTAGCGGGAGCTACAGATACGCAGTATTTT.

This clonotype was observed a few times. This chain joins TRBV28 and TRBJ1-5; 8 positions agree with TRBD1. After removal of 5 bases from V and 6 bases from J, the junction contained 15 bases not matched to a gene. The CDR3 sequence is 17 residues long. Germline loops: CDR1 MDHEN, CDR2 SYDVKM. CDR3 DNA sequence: TGTGCCAGCAGTAACCCGGGACAGGAGCCCAGGCGTCAGCCCCAGCATTTT. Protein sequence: CASSNPGQEPRRQPQHF.

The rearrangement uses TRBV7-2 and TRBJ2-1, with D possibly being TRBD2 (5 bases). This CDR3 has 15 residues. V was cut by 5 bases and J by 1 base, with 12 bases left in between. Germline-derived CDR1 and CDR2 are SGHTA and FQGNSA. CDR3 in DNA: TGTGCCAGCAGCCTAGGACTCCCTTCCTACAATGAGCAGTTCTTC. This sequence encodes CASSLGLPSYNEQFF.

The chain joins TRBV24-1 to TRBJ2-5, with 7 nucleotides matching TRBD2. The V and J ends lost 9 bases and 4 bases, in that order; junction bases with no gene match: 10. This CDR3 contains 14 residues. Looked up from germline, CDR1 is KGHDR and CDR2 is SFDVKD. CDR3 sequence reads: CATAVGGGRETQYF. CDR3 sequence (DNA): TGTGCCACCGCTGTGGGGGGGGGTCGAGAGACCCAGTACTTC.

The CDR3 sequence is CASTNGLDAGDTQYF. In DNA, the CDR3 is TGTGCCAGCACCAACGGACTAGATGCAGGAGATACGCAGTATTTT. The chain has TRBV6-2 or TRBV6-3 and TRBJ2-3, with 7 bases aligning to TRBD2. The J segment lost 5 bases and the V segment lost 7 bases, leaving 12 bases of the junction unmatched. The CDR3 contains 15 residues. Germline CDR1 and CDR2: MNHEY and SVGEGT.

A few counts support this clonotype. The DNA for the CDR3 is TGTGCCAGCAGTCCTTCTTTCAATGGCTACACCTTC. Encoded protein: CASSPSFNGYTF. V is TRBV12-3 or TRBV12-4 and J is TRBJ1-2; D call uncertain. The CDR3 totals 12 residues. Trimming stripped 5 bases from V and 6 bases from J, with 10 bases between.